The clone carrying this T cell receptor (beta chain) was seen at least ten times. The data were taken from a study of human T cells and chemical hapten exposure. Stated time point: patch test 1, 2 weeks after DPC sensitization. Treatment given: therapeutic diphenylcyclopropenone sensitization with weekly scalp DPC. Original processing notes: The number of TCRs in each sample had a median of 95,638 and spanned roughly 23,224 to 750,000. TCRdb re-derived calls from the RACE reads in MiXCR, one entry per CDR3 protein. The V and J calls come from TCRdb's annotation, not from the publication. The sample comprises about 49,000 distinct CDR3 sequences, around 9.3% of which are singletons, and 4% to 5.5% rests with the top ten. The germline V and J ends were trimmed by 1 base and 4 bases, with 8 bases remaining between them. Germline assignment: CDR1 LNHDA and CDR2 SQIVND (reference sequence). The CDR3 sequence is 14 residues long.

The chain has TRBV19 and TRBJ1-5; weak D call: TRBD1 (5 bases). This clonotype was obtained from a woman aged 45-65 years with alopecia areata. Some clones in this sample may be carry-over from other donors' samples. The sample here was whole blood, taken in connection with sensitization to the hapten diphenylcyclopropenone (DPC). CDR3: CASSIVAGNQPQHF. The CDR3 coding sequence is TGTGCCAGTAGTATAGTGGCAGGGAATCAGCCCCAGCATTTT. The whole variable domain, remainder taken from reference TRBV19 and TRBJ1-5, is DGGITQSPKYLFRKEGQNVTLSCEQNLNHDAMYWYRQDPGQGLRLIYYSQIVNDFQKGDIAEGYSVSREKKESFPLTVTSAQKNPTAFYLCASSIVAGNQPQHFGDGTRLSIL.